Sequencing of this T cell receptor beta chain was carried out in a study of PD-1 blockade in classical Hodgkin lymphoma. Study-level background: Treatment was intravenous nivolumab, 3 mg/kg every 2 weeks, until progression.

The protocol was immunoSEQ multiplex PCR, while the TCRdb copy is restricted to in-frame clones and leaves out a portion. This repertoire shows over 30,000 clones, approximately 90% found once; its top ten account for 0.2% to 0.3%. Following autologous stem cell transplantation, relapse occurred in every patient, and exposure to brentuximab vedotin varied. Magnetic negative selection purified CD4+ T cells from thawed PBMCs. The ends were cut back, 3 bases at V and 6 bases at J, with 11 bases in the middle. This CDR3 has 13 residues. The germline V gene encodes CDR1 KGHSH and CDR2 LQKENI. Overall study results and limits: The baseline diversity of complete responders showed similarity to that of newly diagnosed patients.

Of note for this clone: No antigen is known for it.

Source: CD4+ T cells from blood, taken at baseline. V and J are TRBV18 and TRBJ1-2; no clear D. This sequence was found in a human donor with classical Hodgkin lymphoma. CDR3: CASSPVALDGYTF. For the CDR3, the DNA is TGTGCCAGCTCACCCGTAGCCTTGGATGGCTACACCTTC.